The T cell receptor (beta chain) under discussion was sequenced for a study of PD-L1 blockade in urothelial cancer. At the level of the study: The analyses of blood took place 3 weeks (second dose) and 6 weeks after treatment start.

Assay: immunoSEQ multiplex PCR; the TCRdb copy retains only in-frame clones and omits some. The table lists roughly 29,000 clones, 75% to 90% of them singletons. Germline CDR1 is WNHNN and CDR2 is SYGVQD (reference sequence). The CDR3 covers 16 residues. Trimming cost V 0 bases and J 5 bases, with 14 bases left between them. J is TRBJ2-1 and V is TRBV10-1; D may be TRBD1 (7 bases). The clonotype comes from a man aged 50-59 years with urothelial cancer. The sample in question was PBMCs, obtained around atezolizumab (anti-PD-L1) treatment. The CDR3 sequence is CASSESGGGEDNEQFF. CDR3 DNA sequence: TGCGCCAGCAGTGAGTCAGGAGGGGGCGAGGACAATGAGCAGTTCTTC.